Following are 6 T cell receptor beta chains from one sample sequenced in a study of tumor-infiltrating lymphocytes in primary liver carcinoma. Starting material for RNA and DNA co-extraction consisted of roughly 18-34 mg of unsorted bulk tissue. Total RNA (roughly 540 ng) served as template for TCR beta cDNA synthesis primed by a constant-region primer. ARM-PCR, slightly modified, supplied the TCR beta libraries through three nested multiplex PCR rounds. Both of the initial two PCR rounds ran for about 9 cycles and employed TRBV1-TRBV30 forward primers alongside a C-beta reverse primer. TCRdb reprocessed the multiplex PCR reads via MiXCR and lists one record per CDR3 protein. This table has roughly 50,000 distinct CDR3 sequences, around 79% appearing once. The source material was liver tumor tissue from sampling region 2. Subset meaning: tumor region T2, inferior pole. These receptors were taken from a man in his forties with primary liver carcinoma and hepatitis B virus infection.

With regard to this clonotype: Given a much more abundant clone one base away, this may be a read error. A read error is likely, as this CDR3 ends without the conserved phenylalanine or tryptophan. In DNA form, the CDR3 reads TGCGCCAGCAGCGGTCTTAGCGGGAGCTCCTACAATGAGCAGTTCTAC. This sequence encodes CASSGLSGSSYNEQFY. The chain links TRBV5-1 to TRBJ2-1; 9 bases align to TRBD2. Germline V lookup: CDR1 SGHRS, CDR2 YFSETQ. CDR3 length: 16 residues. V was pared by 4 bases and J by 0 bases, with 5 bases of the junction left unmatched.

This CDR3 is CASSELAGEVETQYF. The CDR3 nucleotides read TGCGCCAGCTCCGAACTAGCGGGAGAAGTAGAGACCCAGTACTTC. The gene calls are TRBV5-1 and TRBJ2-5; 11 bases agree with TRBD2. Trimming took 7 bases from V and 4 from J; bases not matched to a gene: 9. CDR3 size: 15 residues. The V gene's germline CDR1 is SGHRS and CDR2 YFSETQ. Looking up the rest from reference TRBV5-1 and TRBJ2-5 gives the full variable domain: KAGVTQTPRYLIKTRGQQVTLSCSPISGHRSVSWYQQTPGQGLQFLFEYFSETQRNKGNFPGRFSGRQFSNSRSEMNVSTLELGDSALYLCASSELAGEVETQYFGPGTRLLVL.

A remark on this clonotype: The conserved final phenylalanine or tryptophan is absent from the CDR3, which likely points to a read error. The rearrangement uses TRBV29-1 and TRBJ2-7; D may correspond to TRBD1 or TRBD2 (5 bases each). Deletions cut 4 bases from V and 7 bases from J, with 20 bases between. The CDR3 length is 14 residues. CDR1 and CDR2 (germline): SQVTM, ANQGSEA. CDR3 coding DNA: TGCAGCGTTGGGGCTGCCGGGACGGTCTATGAGCAGTACTCC. Translation: CSVGAAGTVYEQYS.

The V gene is TRBV7-3, the J gene TRBJ1-3; unclear D gene. CDR3 length: 13 amino acids. With 6 bases removed from V and 4 bases from J, the gap between germline ends came to 10 bases. Germline V gene data show CDR1 as SGHTA and CDR2 as FQGTGA. The CDR3 nucleotides are TGTGCCAGCAGTCCACATGTAGGAAACACCATATATTTT. This gives the protein CASSPHVGNTIYF.

This chain joins TRBV11-2 and TRBJ2-3; D not resolved. The V gene's germline CDR1 is SGHAT and CDR2 FQNNGV. V was clipped by 5 bases and J by 1 base, with 16 bases between them. This CDR3 comprises 16 residues. The CDR3 DNA reads as TGTGCCAGCAGCCCCCCGACAAGTGGCGGCACAGATACGCAGTATTTT. Translated: CASSPPTSGGTDTQYF.

This chain links TRBV11-2 with TRBJ2-7; D is uncertain. CDR3 size: 13 residues. Germline-derived CDR1 and CDR2 are SGHAT and FQNNGV. Trimming removed 0 bases at V and 7 bases at J, with 10 bases between. The CDR3 loop reads CASSLEWRAEQYF. For the CDR3, the DNA is TGTGCCAGCAGCTTAGAATGGCGCGCTGAGCAGTACTTC.